This T cell receptor beta chain originates from a study of CD8 T cells in Susac syndrome (dated by TCRdb to about 2019). The study in broad terms: The study used repertoire sequencing to test whether antigen drove CD8+ T cell activation and differentiation in Susac syndrome.

The paper as a whole reports these results and caveats: The number of individuals in the TCR sequencing and HLA analysis was acknowledged as relatively small.

Trimming costs V 4 bases and J 1 base, and their ends lie 9 bases apart. From the cysteine up to the phenylalanine, the CDR3 has a length of 13 residues. The kept DNA is CDR3 alone, 39 bases in frame from the first base. The germline V gene (reference sequence) provides CDR1 DFQATT and CDR2 SNEGSKA. RNA was extracted using the RNeasy kit, and roughly 0.5 to 1 microgram was reverse transcribed with random hexamers. The immunoSEQ multiplex PCR assay, covering 54 Vbeta and 13 Jbeta segments, was used to amplify TCR beta CDR3 regions. Bias from PCR amplification was corrected by using a synthetic template baseline for primer optimization and for computational correction. In the paper's pipeline: Reads were annotated to V, D and J genes according to IMGT and were analyzed with immunoSEQ Analyzer, with only productive sequences retained. Clonality was calculated as one minus the Shannon entropy normalized by log2 of the number of productive unique sequences. For each patient and control, public and private clones were evaluated within the 100 most prevalent clones. Clones were defined as Susac-specific when absent from the healthy and MS cohorts, from fewer than 1,300 published viral clones and from other ImmuneACCESS disease sequences. Using fastp trimming at Q25 and MiXCR clonotype assembly, TCRdb reanalyzed the public sequencing data and kept in-frame beta chains. Every distinct CDR3 protein forms one entry, paired with its most common genes and DNA. What appears here as the V and J calls and clone size reflects TCRdb's work, not the paper's. This sample has about 200,000 distinct CDR3 sequences in its table, and 90% to 95% of those were observed once. The ten largest clones capture roughly 0.096% of the sample.

Peripheral blood CD8+ and CD4+ T cells from healthy donors, Susac syndrome patients and multiple sclerosis patients were profiled by high-throughput TCR beta sequencing. Healthy donors were included as age- and sex-matched controls. Bulk CD8+ and CD4+ T cells were purified magnetically by negative isolation, whereas CD8+ TEMRA cells were enriched by FACS. Blood was drawn into EDTA tubes, processed within 24 hours, and PBMCs were isolated by density gradient centrifugation. PBMCs intended for TCR sequencing were cryopreserved in liquid nitrogen and thawed later in a water bath at 37 degrees C. The sorted or isolated CD4+, CD8+ and CD8+ TEMRA cells reached a purity of at least 90%. Worth noting for this clonotype: Its antigen specificity is not known. No clone much larger than this one lies a single base away; base qualities are absent.

The V and J genes are TRBV20-1 and TRBJ2-3; the D call is possibly TRBD1 or TRBD2, each sharing 6 bases. What was sequenced was CD4+ T cells from PBMCs. The receptor's source is a human donor in good health. The CDR3 in this case is CSANGGRTDTQYF. The DNA reads as follows: TGCAGTGCTAATGGGGGGCGCACAGATACGCAGTATTTT.